The rows below give T cell receptor beta chains drawn from one sample of a study of T cells after yellow fever vaccination. TCRdb used MiXCR to reprocess the 5' RACE reads, holding one entry per CDR3 protein. The profile shows under 300,000 distinct CDR3 sequences, 6.9% of them singletons. Source: CD4+ T cells sorted from PBMCs, taken 15 days after the yellow fever booster vaccination. These receptors came from a young man who received the YFV17D yellow fever vaccine. Each CDR3 is given with its conserved first and last residue. A D gene is named only where the DNA matches it firmly. Clone size is not always given. Where it is, it says once, few, many or a class for expanded clones.

clone size	V gene	J gene	D gene	CDR3 protein	CDR3 DNA
few	TRBV7-9	TRBJ2-1	NA	CASSPPGNSYNEQFF	TGTGCCAGCAGCCCCCCGGGGAACTCCTACAATGAGCAGTTCTTC
many	TRBV6-1	TRBJ2-7	TRBD1	CASRNQGATYEQYF	TGTGCCAGCAGAAATCAGGGGGCTACCTACGAGCAGTACTTC
many	TRBV5-1	TRBJ2-7	NA	CASSLGEEQYF	TGCGCCAGCAGCTTGGGTGAGGAGCAGTACTTC
NA	TRBV30	TRBJ2-7	NA	CAWSIGGSSYEQYF	TGTGCCTGGAGTATTGGGGGTAGCTCCTACGAGCAGTACTTC
many	TRBV12-3/TRBV12-4	TRBJ2-2	NA	CASLDSANTGELFF	TGTGCCAGTCTTGACAGTGCGAACACCGGGGAGCTGTTTTTT
many	TRBV7-8	TRBJ2-2	TRBD2	CASSLRTSGSANTGELFF	TGTGCCAGCAGCTTAAGGACTAGCGGGAGTGCGAACACCGGGGAGCTGTTTTTT
few	TRBV4-3	TRBJ2-1	NA	CASSSRVNNEQFF	TGCGCCAGCAGCTCGCGGGTTAACAATGAGCAGTTCTTC
NA	TRBV19	TRBJ1-5	TRBD1	CASRGQDKRSQHF	TGTGCCAGTAGGGGACAGGACAAGAGGTCCCAGCATTTT
many	TRBV27	TRBJ1-4	NA	CASSTGGGEKLFF	TGTGCCAGTTCCACGGGAGGGGGGGAAAAACTGTTTTTT
NA	TRBV18	TRBJ1-6	NA	CASSNTGPAGQHSPLHF	TGTGCCAGCTCAAACACCGGACCGGCGGGACAACATTCACCCCTCCACTTT
few	TRBV12-3/TRBV12-4	TRBJ1-6	NA	CASSLATGGRDNSPLHF	TGTGCCAGCAGTTTAGCGACAGGAGGACGAGATAATTCACCCCTCCACTTT
many	TRBV7-2	TRBJ2-7	NA	CASSLFYEQYF	TGTGCCAGCAGCTTATTTTACGAGCAGTACTTC
NA	TRBV29-1	TRBJ1-2	NA	CSVERVTGSGYTF	TGCAGCGTTGAAAGAGTCACCGGGTCTGGCTACACCTTC
many	TRBV3-1	TRBJ2-1	NA	CASSQVRANEQFF	TGTGCCAGCAGCCAAGTCAGGGCGAATGAGCAGTTCTTC
NA	TRBV9	TRBJ1-4	NA	CASSVAGRRNEKLFF	TGTGCCAGCAGCGTGGCGGGACGGCGGAATGAAAAACTGTTTTTT
few	TRBV3-1	TRBJ2-1	NA	CASSQVGGPWNEQFF	TGTGCCAGCTCCCAAGTAGGCGGTCCCTGGAATGAGCAGTTCTTC
many	TRBV6-1	TRBJ1-1	NA	CAITQGPNTEAFF	TGTGCCATAACCCAAGGGCCGAACACTGAAGCTTTCTTT
few	TRBV5-4	TRBJ2-1	NA	CASSSEIGRLEQFF	TGTGCCAGCAGCTCGGAAATCGGGCGTCTGGAGCAGTTCTTC
few	TRBV10-3	TRBJ1-5	NA	CAISEILGYQPQHF	TGTGCCATCAGTGAGATTTTAGGGTATCAGCCCCAGCATTTT
few	TRBV7-2	TRBJ2-1	TRBD2	CASSPPGLRNEQFF	TGTGCCAGCAGTCCACCGGGACTACGGAATGAGCAGTTCTTC
NA	TRBV10-3	TRBJ1-1	TRBD1	CAISGQGMNTEAFF	TGTGCCATCAGTGGACAGGGGATGAACACTGAAGCTTTCTTT
many	TRBV12-3/TRBV12-4	TRBJ2-7	TRBD2	CASSPSGGREQYF	TGTGCCAGCAGCCCCTCGGGGGGACGCGAGCAGTACTTC
few	TRBV11-2	TRBJ1-1	NA	CASSLDLVRVWATEAFF	TGTGCCAGCAGCTTAGATCTGGTCAGGGTATGGGCGACTGAAGCTTTCTTT
many	TRBV7-9	TRBJ2-1	NA	CASSPDTNGPSEQFF	TGTGCCAGCAGCCCCGATACGAACGGACCAAGCGAGCAGTTCTTC
few	TRBV7-8	TRBJ2-1	TRBD2	CASSFQTSGIRNEQFF	TGTGCCAGCAGCTTCCAAACTAGCGGGATTCGGAATGAGCAGTTCTTC
few	TRBV5-1	TRBJ1-5	NA	CASSLSDFDQPQHF	TGCGCCAGCAGCTTGTCGGATTTTGATCAGCCCCAGCATTTT
few	TRBV28	TRBJ2-7	NA	CASVVSGAYEQYF	TGTGCCAGCGTAGTTTCGGGAGCGTACGAGCAGTACTTC
many	TRBV20-1	TRBJ2-1	TRBD2	CSARDTSVSEQFF	TGCAGTGCTAGAGATACTAGCGTCAGTGAGCAGTTCTTC
many	TRBV10-3	TRBJ2-3	TRBD2	CAISPSGRTDTQYF	TGTGCCATCAGTCCTAGCGGCCGCACAGATACGCAGTATTTT
many	TRBV12-3/TRBV12-4	TRBJ2-1	TRBD2	CASSPRLSTGGNEQFF	TGTGCCAGCAGTCCACGTCTCAGTACGGGAGGCAATGAGCAGTTCTTC
many	TRBV7-2	TRBJ2-1	NA	CASSLAPLSNNEQFF	TGTGCCAGCAGCTTAGCCCCTCTATCAAACAATGAGCAGTTCTTC
many	TRBV6-9	TRBJ2-2	NA	CPPQRKRELFF	TGCCCCCCCCAACGTAAAAGGGAGCTGTTTTTT
NA	TRBV20-1	TRBJ2-5	TRBD1	CSTGARQETQYF	TGCAGTACAGGGGCTCGTCAAGAGACCCAGTACTTC
few	TRBV11-2	TRBJ2-7	NA	CASSLTDRTISYEQYF	TGTGCCAGCAGCTTAACAGACAGGACAATATCCTACGAGCAGTACTTC
NA	TRBV27	TRBJ2-5	NA	CASSQSLGETQYF	TGTGCCAGCAGCCAGAGTCTAGGAGAGACCCAGTACTTC
few	TRBV6-1	TRBJ2-5	NA	CASRVVSGAETQYF	TGTGCCAGCAGAGTGGTCTCCGGGGCAGAGACCCAGTACTTC
NA	TRBV7-2	TRBJ2-3	NA	CASRTLGSDTQYF	TGTGCCAGCAGGACCTTGGGATCAGATACGCAGTATTTT
few	TRBV20-1	TRBJ2-2	TRBD2	CSARASGRSYTGELFF	TGCAGTGCTAGGGCTAGCGGGAGGAGCTACACCGGGGAGCTGTTTTTT
NA	TRBV24-1	TRBJ2-5	TRBD1	CATSDPTGQETQYF	TGTGCCACCAGTGACCCGACAGGGCAAGAGACCCAGTACTTC
NA	TRBV6-5	TRBJ2-5	NA	CASSYRLSETQYF	TGTGCCAGCAGTTACAGGCTATCGGAGACCCAGTACTTC
NA	TRBV10-3	TRBJ2-7	NA	CAIIEIQNYEQYF	TGTGCCATCATTGAGATCCAAAATTACGAGCAGTACTTC
few	TRBV15	TRBJ2-1	TRBD1	CATSRDGTGGNEQFF	TGTGCCACCAGCAGAGATGGGACAGGGGGCAATGAGCAGTTCTTC
few	TRBV3-1	TRBJ2-1	NA	CASSQDRGGQFF	TGTGCCAGCAGCCAAGATAGGGGCGGGCAGTTCTTC
many	TRBV6-1	TRBJ2-7	TRBD2	CASTPQRGTYEQYF	TGTGCCAGCACCCCTCAGCGGGGGACCTACGAGCAGTACTTC
NA	TRBV3-1	TRBJ2-1	NA	CASRDGSYNEQFF	TGTGCCAGCAGGGACGGGTCCTACAATGAGCAGTTCTTC
many	TRBV5-1	TRBJ1-5	NA	CASSLRPDQPQHF	TGCGCCAGCAGCTTGCGGCCGGACCAGCCCCAGCATTTT
NA	TRBV28	TRBJ2-3	TRBD2	CASRLASKQYF	TGTGCCAGTAGACTAGCGAGTAAGCAGTATTTT
many	TRBV14	TRBJ2-1	TRBD1	CASSPYYRGSYNEQFF	TGTGCCAGCAGCCCTTACTACAGGGGCTCCTACAATGAGCAGTTCTTC
few	TRBV6-5	TRBJ2-5	TRBD2	CASRDSAGEAETQYF	TGTGCCAGCAGGGACTCAGCGGGAGAAGCGGAGACCCAGTACTTC
NA	TRBV7-2	TRBJ2-3	NA	CASSWGAGVDTQYF	TGTGCCAGCAGCTGGGGGGCAGGCGTAGATACGCAGTATTTT
few	TRBV5-1	TRBJ2-7	NA	CASSSSIGQAGNEQYF	TGCGCCAGCAGCTCATCAATAGGGCAGGCCGGCAACGAGCAGTACTTC
few	TRBV14	TRBJ1-3	NA	CASSQDAGLSGNTIYF	TGTGCCAGCAGCCAAGACGCCGGACTCTCTGGAAACACCATATATTTT
few	TRBV10-3	TRBJ2-1	TRBD2	CAISGRGLAGNYNEQFF	TGTGCCATCAGTGGGCGAGGACTAGCGGGGAACTACAATGAGCAGTTCTTC
few	TRBV20-1	TRBJ2-1	NA	CSAQGPHSFYNEQFF	TGCAGTGCTCAAGGGCCGCACTCCTTCTACAATGAGCAGTTCTTC
NA	TRBV4-2	TRBJ2-2	NA	CASSQTSHGELFF	TGTGCCAGCAGCCAAACTAGTCACGGGGAGCTGTTTTTT
many	TRBV20-1	TRBJ2-7	TRBD2	CSVPGTSGHYEQYF	TGCAGTGTCCCCGGGACTAGCGGGCACTACGAGCAGTACTTC
NA	TRBV29-1	TRBJ2-2	TRBD2	CSVEVGTSGKVTNTGELFF	TGCAGCGTTGAAGTGGGGACTAGCGGGAAGGTAACGAACACCGGGGAGCTGTTTTTT
few	TRBV28	TRBJ2-7	NA	CASDARASSSYEQYF	TGTGCCTCCGACGCCCGGGCCTCGAGCTCCTACGAGCAGTACTTC
few	TRBV11-1	TRBJ2-1	NA	CASSLLGAGVVISYNEQFF	TGTGCCAGCAGCTTACTCGGAGCGGGCGTAGTTATTTCCTACAATGAGCAGTTCTTC
NA	TRBV6-1	TRBJ2-1	TRBD2	CASSPPSGRANEQFF	TGTGCCAGCAGCCCCCCTAGCGGGAGGGCCAATGAGCAGTTCTTC